The next 22 T cell receptor beta chains were all read from a single sample in a study of Ad26.COV2.S vaccination and SARS-CoV-2 variants. Treatment noted: over 15 received Ad26.COV2.S at low or high dose, single or two shots; about five received placebo; per-sample allocation not given. Vaccine and placebo recipients were sampled on day 63 after the first injection. TCRdb's table, derived via immunoSEQ multiplex PCR, lists solely in-frame clones and lacks some. The data show some 390,000 clones, approximately 86% seen once. The sequencing here drew on peripheral blood, taken in a trial of Ad26.COV2.S vaccine versus placebo. The receptor source for this set is a person between 18 and 65 years old who received the Ad26.COV2.S COVID-19 vaccine or a placebo.

V gene TRBV7-9 combines with J gene TRBJ1-3; tentative D call: TRBD1 (6 bases). The CDR3 extends over 17 amino acids. Between the trimmed V and J ends, which lost 3 bases and 4 bases, there was a span of 19 bases. CDR1 is SEHNR and CDR2 is FQNEAQ in the germline V gene (reference sequence). The CDR3 region has the DNA TGTGCCAGCAGCTTGTCAGGTGTTTCAGGGGCAGGAAACACCATATATTTT. As protein: CASSLSGVSGAGNTIYF.

A note on this clone: A junction boundary mismatches the germline segment, possibly from a read error. The chain couples TRBV18 to TRBJ1-2, with TRBD1 matching over 12 bases. The germline gives CDR1 KGHSH, CDR2 LQKENI. The length of the CDR3 is 19 residues. The CDR3 loop is CASSPGTGGLSGPNYGYTF. CDR3 DNA: TGTGCCAGCTCACCTGGGACAGGGGGCCTCTCGGGGCCTAATTATGGCTACACCTTC.

The rearrangement links TRBV7-9 to TRBJ1-6, with 10 bases that match TRBD1. CDR1 and CDR2 (germline): SEHNR, FQNEAQ (reference sequence). The CDR3 is 14 amino acids. Trimming cost V 3 bases and J 14 bases; bases outside gene matches: 7. DNA for the CDR3: TGTGCCAGCAGCTTGGGACAGGGGTTAGTGGCCCTCCACTTT. This encodes CASSLGQGLVALHF.

V usage is TRBV19 and J usage is TRBJ2-7, with D possibly matching TRBD1 (5 bases). The CDR3 runs 14 residues. The V end was cut by 5 bases, the J end by 4 bases, with 15 bases between. CDR1 is LNHDA and CDR2 is SQIVND in the germline V gene (reference sequence). The DNA for the CDR3 is TGTGCCAGTAGTTCGCAGGGCTTCGGGTACGAGCAGTACTTC. Translation: CASSSQGFGYEQYF.

This rearrangement joins TRBV6-1 to TRBJ2-4; D is possibly TRBD2 (5 bases). V lost 2 bases to trimming and J lost 0 bases, with 11 bases between them. Germline assignment: CDR1 MNHNS and CDR2 SASEGT. This CDR3 is built from 16 residues. Written as DNA, the CDR3 is TGTGCCAGCAGTGAATTATTCGGACTAGCCAAAAACATTCAGTACTTC. Residues: CASSELFGLAKNIQYF.

The V call is TRBV6-5, the J call TRBJ1-5, with D uncertain. This CDR3 region has 13 residues. The V end was cut by 3 bases, the J end by 7 bases, with 10 bases between. Germline V gene lookup returns CDR1 MNHEY and CDR2 SVGAGI. CDR3 DNA sequence: TGTGCCAGCAGTTATGGGGATCGGCAGCCCCAGCATTTT. Protein product: CASSYGDRQPQHF.

This clone was found once. This chain links TRBV3-1 (or the pseudogene TRBV3-2) with TRBJ2-2; 7 nucleotides align to TRBD2. This CDR3 has 16 amino acids. The germline V gene has CDR1 LGHDT and CDR2 YNNKEL (reference sequence). V shed 0 bases, J shed 5 bases, and the junction held 6 bases outside the gene matches. Here the CDR3 reads CASSQDWEGQTGELFF. The CDR3 DNA reads as TGTGCCAGCAGCCAAGATTGGGAGGGGCAAACCGGGGAGCTGTTTTTT.

The chain carries TRBV7-2 and TRBJ1-2, with D unclear. The CDR3 spans 14 residues. The ends were cut back, 1 base at V and 5 bases at J, with 11 bases in the middle. CDR1 and CDR2 from the germline V gene are SGHTA and FQGNSA. CDR3 loop: CASSLVPQGYGYTF. In nucleotides, the CDR3 is TGTGCCAGCAGCTTAGTGCCACAAGGATATGGCTACACCTTC.

The genes are TRBV4-1 and TRBJ2-7, with 10 bases identical to TRBD2. V lost 1 base and J lost 6; bases outside the gene matches: 6. The CDR3 covers 15 residues. The germline V gene has CDR1 MGHRA and CDR2 YSYEKL. The CDR3, as DNA: TGCGCCAGCAGCCAAGGGGCGGAGCGGGGGGGCGAGCAGTACTTC. The encoded protein is CASSQGAERGGEQYF.

The gene calls are TRBV10-2 and TRBJ1-1, with 9 bases lining up with TRBD1. Germline assignment: CDR1 WSHSY and CDR2 SAAADI. This CDR3 is built from 13 residues. V was pared by 10 bases and J by 5 bases, with 8 bases of the junction left unmatched. The CDR3 region has the DNA TGCGCCACCAAGGACAGGGGCCAAACTGAAGCTTTCTTT. Translation gives CATKDRGQTEAFF.

The J gene is TRBJ2-3, the V gene TRBV2; perhaps TRBD2 as D (5 bases). The ends were cut back, 4 bases at V and 6 bases at J, with 11 bases in the middle. Germline loops: CDR1 SNHLY, CDR2 FYNNEI. The CDR3 loop spans 13 amino acids. The CDR3 is CASSVWGADTQYF. The CDR3 nucleotides read TGTGCCAGCAGTGTTTGGGGAGCGGATACGCAGTATTTT.

V and J are TRBV4-2 and TRBJ2-2, with no clear D. This CDR3 contains 16 residues. V lost 0 bases, J lost 1 base, and 9 bases lay in between. The germline gives CDR1 LGHNA, CDR2 YNFKEQ. The DNA for the CDR3 is TGTGCCAGCAGCCAAGAACGGCGACTGAACACCGGGGAGCTGTTTTTT. It is translated as CASSQERRLNTGELFF.

This rearrangement joins TRBV28 to TRBJ1-5; D perhaps matches TRBD1 (5 bases). The CDR3 runs 17 residues. V lost 2 bases and J 6 bases, leaving 20 bases between the germline ends. CDR1 is MDHEN, CDR2 SYDVKM, per germline. The CDR3, as DNA: TGTGCCAGCAGTTTAGGATGGGCAGGGTCCAAGTTTCAGCCCCAGCATTTT. It specifies CASSLGWAGSKFQPQHF.

In its sample, this clone was seen once. This sequence joins TRBV2 and TRBJ2-7; either TRBD1 or TRBD2 may supply D (7 bases each). The CDR3 length is 13 residues. Trimming shortened V by 8 bases and J by 6 bases, and 17 bases separated the two germline ends. The germline gives CDR1 SNHLY, CDR2 FYNNEI. The CDR3 DNA sequence: TGTGCCAGCCGGGGGAGGGGGCGAGCCGAGCAGTACTTC. Its translation is CASRGRGRAEQYF.

The V call is TRBV24-1, the J call TRBJ1-1; 7 bases fit TRBD1. Germline-derived CDR1 and CDR2 are KGHDR and SFDVKD. CDR3 length: 13 residues. V gave up 7 bases and J gave up 0 bases; unmatched junction bases: 1. CDR3: CATRGTVNTEAFF. The CDR3 DNA is TGTGCCACCAGGGGGACAGTGAACACTGAAGCTTTCTTT.

The J gene is TRBJ2-1, the V gene TRBV18; weak D call: TRBD2 (5 bases). CDR3 size: 15 residues. V was shortened by 3 bases and J by 2 bases, with 11 bases between the two germline ends. Germline loops: CDR1 KGHSH, CDR2 LQKENI. CDR3 in DNA: TGTGCCAGCTCACCGCAGGACGGGGCCTACAATGAGCAGTTCTTC. As protein: CASSPQDGAYNEQFF.

The V and J genes are TRBV13 and TRBJ2-3; D ambiguous. The germline V gene encodes CDR1 PRHDT and CDR2 FYEKMQ (reference sequence). This CDR3 contains 14 residues. V shed 2 bases and J shed 2 bases, with 8 bases lying between them. The CDR3 DNA sequence: TGTGCCAGCAGCTTAACGGGTACCACAGATACGCAGTATTTT. Its protein product is CASSLTGTTDTQYF.

V is TRBV15 and J is TRBJ2-2, with D maybe TRBD1 (5 bases). CDR1 and CDR2 from the germline V gene are LNHNV and YYDKDF (reference sequence). The V end was cut by 3 bases, the J end by 1 base, with 9 bases between. The CDR3 runs to 15 residues. The CDR3: CATSSRQRNTGELFF. CDR3 nucleotides: TGTGCCACCAGCAGCAGACAGAGGAACACCGGGGAGCTGTTTTTT.

The rearrangement links TRBV27 to TRBJ1-2, with 8 positions matching TRBD1. CDR3 length equals 18 residues. The germline V gene encodes CDR1 MNHEY and CDR2 SMNVEV (reference sequence). J was trimmed by 4 bases and V by 0 bases; bases with no gene match: 13. CDR3 loop: CASSLSIATGGSLYGYTF. The CDR3 coding sequence is TGTGCCAGCAGTTTATCAATTGCCACAGGGGGGAGTCTCTATGGCTACACCTTC.

V usage is TRBV6-6 and J usage is TRBJ2-7, with D possibly being TRBD2 (6 bases). The germline CDR1 and CDR2 sequences are MNHNY and SVGAGI (reference sequence). The V gene lost 0 bases and the J gene lost 5 bases, with 14 bases spanning the gap. The CDR3 has 15 amino acids. The CDR3 bases are TGTGCCAGCAGTTACTCGTTGGGGTTAGCGGACGAGCAGTACTTC. Protein product: CASSYSLGLADEQYF.

This chain connects TRBV6-5 to TRBJ1-2; no clear D gene. V was cut by 2 bases and J by 2 bases, with 15 bases left in between. The germline gives CDR1 MNHEY, CDR2 SVGAGI. CDR3 size: 16 residues. Written as DNA, the CDR3 is TGTGCCAGCAGTTACACCCCCGGGGTTGGAAACTATGGCTACACCTTC. This encodes CASSYTPGVGNYGYTF.

In this sample, this clone turned up once. The chain uses TRBV11-2 and TRBJ2-3; no reliable D call. Trimming removed 6 bases at V and 1 base at J, with 8 bases between. Germline-derived CDR1 and CDR2 are SGHAT and FQNNGV. This CDR3 spans 13 amino acids. The CDR3 DNA sequence: TGTGCCAGCAGTCTAGACCGCACAGATACGCAGTATTTT. This sequence encodes CASSLDRTDTQYF.